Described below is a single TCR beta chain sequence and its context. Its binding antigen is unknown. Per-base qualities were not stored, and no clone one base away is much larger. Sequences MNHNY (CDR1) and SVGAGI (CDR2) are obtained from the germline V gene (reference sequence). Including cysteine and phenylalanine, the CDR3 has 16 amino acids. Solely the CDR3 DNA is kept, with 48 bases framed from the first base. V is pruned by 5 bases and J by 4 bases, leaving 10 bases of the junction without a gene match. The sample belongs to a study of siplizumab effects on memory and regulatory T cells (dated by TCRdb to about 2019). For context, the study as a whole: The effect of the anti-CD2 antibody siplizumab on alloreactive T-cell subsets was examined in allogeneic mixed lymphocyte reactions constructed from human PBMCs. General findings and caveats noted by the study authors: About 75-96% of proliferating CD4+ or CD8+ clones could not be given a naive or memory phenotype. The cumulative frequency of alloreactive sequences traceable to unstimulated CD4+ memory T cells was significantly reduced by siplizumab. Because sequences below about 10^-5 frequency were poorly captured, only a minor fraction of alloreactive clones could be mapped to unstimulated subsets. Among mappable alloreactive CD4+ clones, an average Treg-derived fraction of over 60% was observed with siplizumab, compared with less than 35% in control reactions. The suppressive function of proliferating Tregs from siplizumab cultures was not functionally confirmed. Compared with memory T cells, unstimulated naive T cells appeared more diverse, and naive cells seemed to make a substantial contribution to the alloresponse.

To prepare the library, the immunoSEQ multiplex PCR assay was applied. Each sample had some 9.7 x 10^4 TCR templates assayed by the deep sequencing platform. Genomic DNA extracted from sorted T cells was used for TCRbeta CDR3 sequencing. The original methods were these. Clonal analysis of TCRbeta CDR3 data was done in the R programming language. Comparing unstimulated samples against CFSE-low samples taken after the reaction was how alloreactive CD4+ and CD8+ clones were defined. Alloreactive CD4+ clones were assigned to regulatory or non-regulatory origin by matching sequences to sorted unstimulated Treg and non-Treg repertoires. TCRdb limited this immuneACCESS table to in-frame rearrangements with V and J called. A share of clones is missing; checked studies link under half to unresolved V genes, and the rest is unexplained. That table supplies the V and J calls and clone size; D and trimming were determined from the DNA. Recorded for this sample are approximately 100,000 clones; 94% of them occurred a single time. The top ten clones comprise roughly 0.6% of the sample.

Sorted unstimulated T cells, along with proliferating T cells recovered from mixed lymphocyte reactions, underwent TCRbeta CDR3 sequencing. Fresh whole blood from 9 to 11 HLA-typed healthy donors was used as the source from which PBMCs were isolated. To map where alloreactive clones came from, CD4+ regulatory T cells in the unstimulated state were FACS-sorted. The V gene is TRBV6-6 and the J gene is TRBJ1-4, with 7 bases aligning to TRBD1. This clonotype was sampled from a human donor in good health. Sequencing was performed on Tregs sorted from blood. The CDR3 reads CASSRGQLYGNEKLFF. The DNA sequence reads TGTGCCAGCAGTAGGGGACAGTTGTATGGTAATGAAAAACTGTTTTTT.